These 17 T cell receptor beta chains originate from one sample sequenced in a study of cytomegalovirus exposure and HLA in healthy donors. With 60 Vbeta and 13 Jbeta primers, the PCR was carried out. TCRdb's table, derived via immunoSEQ multiplex PCR, lists solely in-frame clones and lacks some. The repertoire shows tens of thousands of clones; the top ten hold around 3.5%. Sequenced: PBMCs. The receptors were sampled from a man aged 35 to 55 in good health and CMV-seronegative.

The J gene is TRBJ2-1, the V gene TRBV30; 8 positions agree with TRBD1. Trimming took 2 bases from V and 5 from J; bases not matched to a gene: 8. Germline lookup yields CDR1 GTSNPN and CDR2 SVGIG (reference sequence). The CDR3 length is 15 residues. CDR3 DNA sequence: TGTGCCTGGAGTCGGTTGGGACAGGAGAACAATGAGCAGTTCTTC. Protein product: CAWSRLGQENNEQFF. The full variable domain, completed using reference TRBV30 and TRBJ2-1, is SQTIHQWPATLVQPVGSPLSLECTVEGTSNPNLYWYRQAAGRGLQLLFYSVGIGQISSEVPQNLSASRPQDRQFILSSKKLLLSDSGFYLCAWSRLGQENNEQFFGPGTRLTVL.

The CDR3 region is CASGFGTEAFF. CDR3 DNA sequence: TGTGCTAGTGGTTTCGGCACTGAAGCTTTCTTT. V and J are TRBV12-5 and TRBJ1-1; D is unclear. This CDR3 region has 11 residues. CDR1 LGHNT and CDR2 FRNRAP come from the germline V gene. V lost 3 bases and J 4 bases, leaving 3 bases between the germline ends.

The chain employs TRBV6-1 and TRBJ1-1, with D perhaps matching TRBD1 (6 bases). CDR3 length: 14 residues. Germline V gene lookup returns CDR1 MNHNS and CDR2 SASEGT. V shed 10 bases and J shed 1 base, with 16 bases lying between them. The CDR3 sequence is CATSQTGENTEAFF. The CDR3 DNA follows: TGTGCCACATCACAGACAGGCGAGAACACTGAAGCTTTCTTT.

The V call is TRBV30, the J call TRBJ1-1; 10 bases match TRBD1. V shed 8 bases and J 0 bases; nucleotides not matched to a gene: 3. The germline V gene encodes CDR1 GTSNPN and CDR2 SVGIG (reference sequence). The CDR3 runs to 13 residues. CDR3: CALDRGLNTEAFF. The CDR3 DNA follows: TGTGCCCTGGACAGGGGGTTGAACACTGAAGCTTTCTTT.

This chain connects TRBV4-3 to TRBJ1-5, with D uncertain. Germline V lookup: CDR1 LGHNA, CDR2 YSLEER. CDR3 length: 16 residues. V was clipped by 0 bases and J by 7 bases, with 16 bases between them. CDR3 residues: CASSQDGGPGGQPQHF. Written as DNA, the CDR3 is TGCGCCAGCAGCCAAGACGGAGGACCAGGAGGCCAGCCCCAGCATTTT.

The chain uses TRBV7-3 and TRBJ1-3; 7 positions match TRBD1. This CDR3 has 16 residues. Losses at the gene ends were 2 bases for V and 4 bases for J; bases not matched to a gene: 8. Germline V lookup: CDR1 SGHTA, CDR2 FQGTGA. In DNA form, the CDR3 reads TGTGCCAGCAGCTTACAGTCGACAGGGATCGGAAACACCATATATTTT. Translation gives CASSLQSTGIGNTIYF.

The rearrangement joins TRBV6-1 to TRBJ1-3; no firm D call. Germline values: CDR1 MNHNS, CDR2 SASEGT. The length of the CDR3 is 14 residues. V shed 5 bases and J shed 4 bases, with 12 bases lying between them. CDR3 sequence: CASSPGKEGNTIYF. CDR3 coding DNA: TGTGCCAGCAGTCCCGGGAAAGAGGGAAACACCATATATTTT.

The CDR3 bases are TGTGCCAGCAGCTTAGAGGCAAGACGGGCAGTTCGCGGGGAAGCTTTCTTT. Translating gives CASSLEARRAVRGEAFF. The chain uses TRBV11-3 and TRBJ1-1; D is ambiguous. The CDR3 extends over 17 amino acids. Per germline, CDR1 SGHNT and CDR2 YENEEA. The V end lost 0 bases, the J end lost 8 bases, and 22 bases lay between the germline ends.

The V call is TRBV7-3, the J call TRBJ2-2; TRBD1 is a possible D gene (6 bases). There are 16 residues in the CDR3. The V gene lost 1 base and the J gene lost 2 bases, with 11 bases spanning the gap. Germline loops: CDR1 SGHTA, CDR2 FQGTGA. The chain's CDR3 is CASSLMWTANTGELFF. CDR3 nucleotide sequence: TGTGCCAGCAGCTTAATGTGGACAGCAAACACCGGGGAGCTGTTTTTT.

The V gene is TRBV30, the J gene TRBJ1-2, with D tentatively TRBD1 (5 bases). Germline values: CDR1 GTSNPN, CDR2 SVGIG (reference sequence). CDR3 length: 14 amino acids. Trimming stripped 4 bases from V and 0 bases from J, with 12 bases between. This CDR3 reads CAWTEGPTNYGYTF. CDR3 nucleotides: TGTGCCTGGACGGAGGGACCCACTAACTATGGCTACACCTTC.

CDR3 residues: CASRDSYQPQHF. In DNA form, the CDR3 reads TGTGCCAGCAGGGACAGTTATCAGCCCCAGCATTTT. J is TRBJ1-5 and V is TRBV2; D possibly corresponds to TRBD1 (6 bases). From germline, CDR1 is SNHLY and CDR2 FYNNEI. CDR3 length equals 12 residues. The V gene lost 6 bases and the J gene lost 5 bases, with 8 bases spanning the gap.

CDR3 nucleotides: TGCGCCAGCAGCTACGGGACAGGGGACACTGAAGCTTTCTTT. Translation gives CASSYGTGDTEAFF. The chain carries TRBV4-3 and TRBJ1-1, with 10 bases lining up with TRBD1. The CDR3 extends over 14 amino acids. Germline CDR1 is LGHNA and CDR2 is YSLEER. V shed 5 bases, J shed 3 bases, and the junction held 3 bases outside the gene matches.

The V and J genes are TRBV4-3 and TRBJ1-2; D unresolved. The V gene's germline CDR1 is LGHNA and CDR2 YSLEER. CDR3 length: 13 amino acids. V lost 5 bases to trimming and J lost 3 bases, with 10 bases between them. DNA for the CDR3: TGCGCCAGCAGCTACTCCGGGGACTATGGCTACACCTTC. Translated, it gives CASSYSGDYGYTF.

This chain links TRBV19 with TRBJ2-2; maybe TRBD1 (6 bases). CDR3 length: 14 amino acids. V lost 5 bases and J 8 bases, leaving 15 bases between the germline ends. Germline V CDR1 and CDR2: LNHDA, SQIVND (reference sequence). The chain's CDR3 is CASSWGRLIGELFF. DNA of the CDR3: TGTGCCAGTAGTTGGGGGCGTTTAATTGGGGAGCTGTTTTTT. Supplemented by reference TRBV19 and TRBJ2-2, the full variable domain reads DGGITQSPKYLFRKEGQNVTLSCEQNLNHDAMYWYRQDPGQGLRLIYYSQIVNDFQKGDIAEGYSVSREKKESFPLTVTSAQKNPTAFYLCASSWGRLIGELFFGEGSRLTVL.

The V call is TRBV19, the J call TRBJ2-5; 8 positions agree with TRBD2. The CDR3 is 14 residues long. Germline lookup yields CDR1 LNHDA and CDR2 SQIVND (reference sequence). V was clipped by 4 bases and J by 1 base; unmatched bases: 2. The CDR3 nucleotides read TGTGCCAGTAGTAGCCTAGCGGGCCAAGAGACCCAGTACTTC. Its protein is CASSSLAGQETQYF.

The chain couples TRBV18 to TRBJ2-1; 10 nucleotides align to TRBD2. From germline, CDR1 is KGHSH and CDR2 LQKENI. V lost 0 bases to trimming and J lost 10 bases; unmatched junction nucleotides: 9. The length of the CDR3 is 16 residues. The CDR3 nucleotides read TGTGCCAGCTCACCACCCACTAGCGGGGAGGTGGCGGAGCAGTTCTTC. The encoded protein is CASSPPTSGEVAEQFF.

The V gene is TRBV18, the J gene TRBJ1-4; weak D call: TRBD1 (6 bases). Germline assignment: CDR1 KGHSH and CDR2 LQKENI. V lost 4 bases to trimming and J lost 4 bases, with 10 bases between them. CDR3 length: 14 residues. In DNA form, the CDR3 reads TGTGCCAGCTCACAGGACAGACTTAATGAAAAACTGTTTTTT. Its protein is CASSQDRLNEKLFF.